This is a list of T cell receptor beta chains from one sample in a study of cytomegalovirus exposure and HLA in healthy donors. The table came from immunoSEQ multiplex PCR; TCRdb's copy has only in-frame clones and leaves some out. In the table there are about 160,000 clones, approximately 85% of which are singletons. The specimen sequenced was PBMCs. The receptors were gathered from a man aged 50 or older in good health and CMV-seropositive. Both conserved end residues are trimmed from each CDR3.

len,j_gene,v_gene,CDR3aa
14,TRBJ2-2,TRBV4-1,ASSQERLATSGELF
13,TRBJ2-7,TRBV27,ASSSTSGVSYEQY
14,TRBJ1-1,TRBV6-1,ASSELRGGESTEAF
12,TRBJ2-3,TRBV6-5,ASSYGGESDTQY
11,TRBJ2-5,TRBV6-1,ASSERNQETQY
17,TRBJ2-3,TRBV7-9,ASSSTGGAWRESFDTQY
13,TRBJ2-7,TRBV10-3,AISESIGQRYEQY
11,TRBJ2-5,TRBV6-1,ASSGDTQETQY
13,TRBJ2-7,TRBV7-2,ASRRRGQGSFEQY
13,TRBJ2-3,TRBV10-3,AISESQIAGDTQY
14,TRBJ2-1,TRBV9,ASSQGREVGYNEQF
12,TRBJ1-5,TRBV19,ASSIRTGDQPQH
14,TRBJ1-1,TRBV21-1,ASSKLGDRVNTEAF